The 24 T cell receptor beta chains below were found in one sample sequenced in a study of CD8 T cells in ankylosing spondylitis. A single record per CDR3 protein comes from TCRdb applying MiXCR to the 5' RACE reads. Here the sample spans around 300,000 distinct CDR3 sequences, roughly 12% being singletons. Sequenced: blood, either unsorted or a sorted T cell fraction (not recorded which). These receptors all come from a female donor with ankylosing spondylitis or in good health (not recorded which).

This clonotype was detected many times. This rearrangement joins TRBV28 to TRBJ1-1; D gene uncertain. V gave up 6 bases and J gave up 3 bases, with 11 bases separating them. Germline V gene lookup returns CDR1 MDHEN and CDR2 SYDVKM. This CDR3 has 13 residues. For the CDR3, the DNA is TGTGCCAGCAGATCCGATTTGGACACTGAAGCTTTCTTT. Encoded protein: CASRSDLDTEAFF.

V gene TRBV6-2 or TRBV6-3 combines with J gene TRBJ1-2; TRBD1 might be the D (5 bases). Trimming cost V 0 bases and J 4 bases, with 9 bases left between them. Germline lookup yields CDR1 MNHEY and CDR2 SVGEGT. This CDR3 contains 14 residues. The DNA for the CDR3 is TGTGCCAGCAGTTACTCGATAACAGGCTATGGCTACACCTTC. It yields the protein CASSYSITGYGYTF.

The J gene is TRBJ2-1, the V gene TRBV20-1; TRBD2 matches at 8 bases. The CDR3 spans 15 residues. J gave up 8 bases and V 3 bases, and 12 bases lay outside the gene matches. Per the germline V gene, CDR1 is DFQATT and CDR2 is SNEGSKA (reference sequence). CDR3 sequence reads: CSARNLAGTRYEQFF. The CDR3 bases are TGCAGTGCTAGGAATTTAGCGGGGACGAGGTATGAGCAGTTCTTC.

This clonotype appeared many times. The rearrangement joins TRBV7-2 to TRBJ2-7, with 7 bases identical to TRBD1. Germline V gene sequence: CDR1 SGHTA, CDR2 FQGNSA. J was trimmed by 5 bases and V by 4 bases; bases with no gene match: 8. CDR3 length equals 14 residues. Here the CDR3 DNA reads TGTGCCAGCAGCTCCCGGGACAGCCGCAACGAGCAGTACTTC. This encodes CASSSRDSRNEQYF.

The CDR3 DNA follows: TGTGCCAGCAGTTACAGATCCGGAGCAAACTATGGCTACACCTTC. Protein sequence: CASSYRSGANYGYTF. The J gene is TRBJ1-2, the V gene TRBV6-5; D remains ambiguous. Germline V gene sequence: CDR1 MNHEY, CDR2 SVGAGI. This CDR3 contains 15 residues. Trimming cost V 2 bases and J 2 bases, with 12 bases left between them.

At least ten counts were recorded for this clonotype. V and J are TRBV5-1 and TRBJ2-3, with D possibly being TRBD2 (6 bases). The germline gives CDR1 SGHRS, CDR2 YFSETQ. Trimming took 3 bases from V and 0 from J, leaving 11 bases between them. The CDR3 covers 15 residues. The CDR3 is CASSSGLLSTDTQYF. The CDR3 region has the DNA TGCGCCAGCAGCTCCGGACTACTGAGCACAGATACGCAGTATTTT. Drawing the rest from reference TRBV5-1 and TRBJ2-3, the complete variable domain is KAGVTQTPRYLIKTRGQQVTLSCSPISGHRSVSWYQQTPGQGLQFLFEYFSETQRNKGNFPGRFSGRQFSNSRSEMNVSTLELGDSALYLCASSSGLLSTDTQYFGPGTRLTVL.

This clonotype was counted ten times or more. At one end the junction does not follow the germline gene, possibly because of a read error. The chain uses TRBV7-7 and TRBJ2-1; weak D call: TRBD1 (5 bases). The CDR3 covers 14 residues. Per the germline V gene, CDR1 is SSHAT and CDR2 is FNYEAQ (reference sequence). The CDR3 loop reads CASSLSGSINEQFF. The CDR3 DNA is TGTGCTAGCAGCTTATCAGGGTCTATCAATGAGCAGTTCTTC. Complete variable domain (other parts from reference TRBV7-7 and TRBJ2-1): GAGVSQSPRYKVTKRGQDVTLRCDPISSHATLYWYQQALGQGPEFLTYFNYEAQPDKSGLPSDRFSAERPEGSISTLTIQRTEQRDSAMYRCASSLSGSINEQFFGPGTRLTVL.

In its sample, this clonotype was seen many times. J is TRBJ1-1 and V is TRBV20-1; perhaps TRBD1 as D (5 bases). The CDR3 runs to 16 residues. V lost 0 bases and J 4 bases, leaving 18 bases between the germline ends. Germline CDR1 and CDR2: DFQATT and SNEGSKA (reference sequence). As DNA, the CDR3 is TGCAGTGCTAGAGATACAATCATGGAGGGGCCCACTGAAGCTTTCTTT. Encoded protein: CSARDTIMEGPTEAFF.

A note on this clonotype: This clone may be a read error of a much larger clone one base away. The chain carries TRBV14 and TRBJ2-3, with unresolved D. This CDR3 is built from 13 residues. Germline V gene data show CDR1 as SGHDN and CDR2 as FVKESK. CDR3 bases: TGTGTCAGCAGCCAAGTAAACACAGATACGCAGTATTTT. Encoded protein: CVSSQVNTDTQYF. Combining the CDR3 with reference TRBV14 and TRBJ2-3 gives the whole variable domain EAGVTQFPSHSVIEKGQTVTLRCDPISGHDNLYWYRRVMGKEIKFLLHFVKESKQDESGMPNNRFLAERTGGTYSTLKVQPAELEDSGVYFCVSSQVNTDTQYFGPGTRLTVL.

This chain uses TRBV14 with TRBJ2-5; 8 bases are a match to TRBD1. The CDR3 consists of 14 residues. Germline CDR1 SGHDN, CDR2 FVKESK. The V and J ends lost 3 bases and 5 bases, in that order; junction bases with no gene match: 5. The DNA for the CDR3 is TGTGCCAGCAGCCACCTTGACAGGGGTGAGACCCAGTACTTC. Translated, it gives CASSHLDRGETQYF.

The sample holds many counts of this clonotype. The chain combines TRBV12-3 or TRBV12-4 with TRBJ2-1; D not resolved. Trimming stripped 0 bases from V and 0 bases from J, with 9 bases between. The length of the CDR3 is 16 residues. The CDR3 is CASSLARRFSYNEQFF. CDR3 sequence (DNA): TGTGCCAGCAGTTTAGCACGCAGATTCTCCTACAATGAGCAGTTCTTC.

This clonotype was observed at least ten times. The rearrangement uses TRBV7-2 and TRBJ2-4; 9 bases align to TRBD2. The CDR3 extends over 14 amino acids. CDR1 is SGHTA, CDR2 FQGNSA, per germline. Unmatched junction bases numbered 11, after V lost 2 bases and J lost 15 bases. The CDR3 here is CASSLNRLAGLGYF. The CDR3 DNA reads as TGTGCCAGCAGCTTAAATCGGCTAGCGGGACTCGGGTACTTC.

This clonotype was seen at least ten times. This sequence joins TRBV5-6 and TRBJ1-5; tentative D call: TRBD1 (6 bases). Germline V CDR1 and CDR2: SGHDT, YYEEEE. The CDR3 is 13 amino acids. The V end lost 4 bases, the J end lost 6 bases, and 11 bases lay between the germline ends. CDR3 residues: CASSIRTVQPQHF. CDR3 nucleotide sequence: TGTGCCAGCAGCATACGGACAGTTCAGCCCCAGCATTTT.

This clonotype came up a few times. This sequence joins TRBV5-1 and TRBJ1-1, with a weak D call TRBD1 (6 bases). The CDR3 spans 16 residues. Germline CDR1 reads SGHRS; CDR2 reads YFSETQ. V was trimmed by 1 base and J by 3 bases, leaving 16 bases between them. The CDR3 protein is CASSLRLTTGYTEAFF. The CDR3 nucleotides are TGCGCCAGCAGCTTGAGGCTGACGACAGGATACACTGAAGCTTTCTTT.

This clonotype occurred a few times. The chain uses TRBV24-1 and TRBJ2-1; 8 nucleotides match TRBD2. V trimming: 5 bases; J trimming: 3 bases; junction bases outside the gene matches: 8. Germline-derived CDR1 and CDR2 are KGHDR and SFDVKD. CDR3 size: 16 residues. The DNA of the CDR3 is TGTGCCACCAGTGCACTCGCCGGGACTAGCTACAATGAGCAGTTCTTC. Residues: CATSALAGTSYNEQFF.

This clonotype was seen many times. V is TRBV5-1 and J is TRBJ1-4, with TRBD1 matching over 12 bases. Germline values: CDR1 SGHRS, CDR2 YFSETQ. V shed 2 bases, J shed 8 bases, and the junction held 13 bases outside the gene matches. This CDR3 has 18 residues. This CDR3 is CASSLSGTGGVEEEKLFF. The DNA of the CDR3 is TGCGCCAGCAGCTTATCCGGGACAGGGGGCGTTGAGGAAGAAAAACTGTTTTTT. The whole variable domain, remainder taken from reference TRBV5-1 and TRBJ1-4, is KAGVTQTPRYLIKTRGQQVTLSCSPISGHRSVSWYQQTPGQGLQFLFEYFSETQRNKGNFPGRFSGRQFSNSRSEMNVSTLELGDSALYLCASSLSGTGGVEEEKLFFGSGTQLSVL.

Many counts were recorded for this clonotype. This sequence joins TRBV18 and TRBJ2-6; D gene uncertain. The CDR3 contains 15 residues. Germline lookup yields CDR1 KGHSH and CDR2 LQKENI. The ends were cut back, 3 bases at V and 0 bases at J, with 6 bases in the middle. CDR3 nucleotide sequence: TGTGCCAGCTCACCCTCCCACTCTGGGGCCAACGTCCTGACTTTC. Its translation: CASSPSHSGANVLTF.

The sample holds a few counts of this clonotype. The chain joins TRBV7-6 to TRBJ1-1; no clear D. The V and J ends lost 1 base and 4 bases respectively, with 10 bases between them. There are 14 residues in the CDR3. Germline lookup yields CDR1 SGHVS and CDR2 FNYEAQ. The CDR3 protein is CASSLGTPGTEAFF. The CDR3 bases are TGTGCCAGCAGCTTAGGGACCCCAGGCACTGAAGCTTTCTTT.

This clonotype was found many times. In nucleotides, the CDR3 is TGTGCCAGCAGCCGAACAGGGATCCCAGATACGCAGTATTTT. The encoded protein is CASSRTGIPDTQYF. The chain employs TRBV27 and TRBJ2-3; perhaps TRBD1 as D (6 bases). The CDR3 length is 14 residues. V dropped 6 bases and J dropped 4 bases, with 14 bases sitting between them. CDR1 is MNHEY, CDR2 SMNVEV, per germline (reference sequence).

The gene calls are TRBV20-1 and TRBJ2-3; 8 bases line up with TRBD2. After removal of 3 bases from V and 5 bases from J, the junction contained 13 bases not matched to a gene. The CDR3 covers 16 residues. Per germline, CDR1 DFQATT and CDR2 SNEGSKA (reference sequence). In nucleotides, the CDR3 is TGCAGTGCTAGGCTAGCACTAGCGGACCCTAGAGATACGCAGTATTTT. Translated: CSARLALADPRDTQYF.

This clonotype has just a few counts. The chain uses TRBV6-1 and TRBJ2-7; D possibly corresponds to TRBD2 (5 bases). Trimming removed 2 bases from V and 4 bases from J, with 12 bases in between. CDR3 length: 14 amino acids. Germline V CDR1 and CDR2: MNHNS, SASEGT. CDR3 bases: TGTGCCAGCAGTGAAAACGCTAGCTTGTACGAGCAGTACTTC. This translates into CASSENASLYEQYF.

The J gene is TRBJ2-1, the V gene TRBV20-1; D is possibly TRBD1 (6 bases). Germline V gene sequence: CDR1 DFQATT, CDR2 SNEGSKA (reference sequence). The CDR3 is 13 residues long. Trimming shortened V by 5 bases and J by 10 bases, and 18 bases separated the two germline ends. In DNA form, the CDR3 reads TGCAGTGCTGAGGGGGTTAGCATGGTAGAGCAGTTCTTC. Translation: CSAEGVSMVEQFF.

This clonotype was observed once. This sequence may be a read error, since a much larger clone differs from it by one base. This chain connects TRBV6-5 to TRBJ2-5; 7 positions match TRBD2. CDR3 length: 16 residues. Germline V gene lookup returns CDR1 MNHEY and CDR2 SVGAGI. The V gene end was trimmed by 4 bases and the J gene end by 4 bases; junction bases not matched to a gene: 12. The CDR3 here is CASSSKSGTTGETQYF. The CDR3 nucleotides read TGTGCCAGCAGTTCGAAATCCGGGACTACGGGAGAGACCCAGTACTTC.

This clonotype was detected ten times or more. The gene calls are TRBV12-3 or TRBV12-4 and TRBJ2-7; D perhaps matches TRBD2 (6 bases). There are 14 residues in the CDR3. The ends were cut back, 3 bases at V and 7 bases at J, with 16 bases in the middle. CDR3 nucleotide sequence: TGTGCCAGCAGTTTCGGGCGGGGCCAGAGGGAGCAGTACTTC. Its protein is CASSFGRGQREQYF.